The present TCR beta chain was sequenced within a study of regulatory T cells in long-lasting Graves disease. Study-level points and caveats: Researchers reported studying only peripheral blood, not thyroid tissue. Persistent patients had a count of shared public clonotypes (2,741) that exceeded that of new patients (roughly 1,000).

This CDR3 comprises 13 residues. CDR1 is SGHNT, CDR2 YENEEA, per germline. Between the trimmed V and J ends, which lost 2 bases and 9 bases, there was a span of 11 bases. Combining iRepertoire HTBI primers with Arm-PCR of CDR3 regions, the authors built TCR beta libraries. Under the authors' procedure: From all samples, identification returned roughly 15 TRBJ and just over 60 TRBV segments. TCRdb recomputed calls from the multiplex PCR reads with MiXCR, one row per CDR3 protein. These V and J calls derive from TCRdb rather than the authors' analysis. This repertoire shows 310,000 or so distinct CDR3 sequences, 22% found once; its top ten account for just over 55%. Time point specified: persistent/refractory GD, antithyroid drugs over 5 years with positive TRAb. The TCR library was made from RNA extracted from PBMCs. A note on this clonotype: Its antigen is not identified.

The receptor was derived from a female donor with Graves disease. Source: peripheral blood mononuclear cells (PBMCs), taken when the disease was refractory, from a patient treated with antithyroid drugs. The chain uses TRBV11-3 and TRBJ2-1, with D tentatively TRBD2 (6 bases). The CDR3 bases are TGTGCCAGCAGCTTAACTAGCCGGGCTGAGCAGTTCTTC. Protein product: CASSLTSRAEQFF. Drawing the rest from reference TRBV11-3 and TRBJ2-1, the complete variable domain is EAGVVQSPRYKIIEKKQPVAFWCNPISGHNTLYWYLQNLGQGPELLIRYENEEAVDDSQLPKDRFSAERLKGVDSTLKIQPAELGDSAVYLCASSLTSRAEQFFGPGTRLTVL.